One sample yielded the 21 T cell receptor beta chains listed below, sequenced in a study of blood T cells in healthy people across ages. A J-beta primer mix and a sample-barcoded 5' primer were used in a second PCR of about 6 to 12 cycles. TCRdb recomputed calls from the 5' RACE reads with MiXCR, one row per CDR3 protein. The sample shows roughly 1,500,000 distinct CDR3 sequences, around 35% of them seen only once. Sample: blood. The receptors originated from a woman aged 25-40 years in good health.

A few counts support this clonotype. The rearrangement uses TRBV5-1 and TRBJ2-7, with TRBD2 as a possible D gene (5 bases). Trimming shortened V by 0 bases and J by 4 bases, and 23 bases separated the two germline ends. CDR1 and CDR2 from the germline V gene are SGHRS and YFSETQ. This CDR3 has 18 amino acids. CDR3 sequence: CASSLGHLGSAPKYEQYF. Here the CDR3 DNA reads TGCGCCAGCAGCTTGGGACACCTTGGGAGCGCCCCGAAGTACGAGCAGTACTTC.

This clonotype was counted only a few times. The CDR3 region has the DNA TGTGCCAGCAACAGGCTTCAGGGACAGGGAACCTTCTCTGGGGCCAACGTCCTGACTTTC. The encoded protein is CASNRLQGQGTFSGANVLTF. The V and J genes are TRBV6-1 and TRBJ2-6, with TRBD1 identical over 9 bases. The J segment lost 0 bases and the V segment lost 7 bases, leaving 16 bases of the junction unmatched. CDR1 and CDR2 (germline): MNHNS, SASEGT. The length of the CDR3 is 20 residues.

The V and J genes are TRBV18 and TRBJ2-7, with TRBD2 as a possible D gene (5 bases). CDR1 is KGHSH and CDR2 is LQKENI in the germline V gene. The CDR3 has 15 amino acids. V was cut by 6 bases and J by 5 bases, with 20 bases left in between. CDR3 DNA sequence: TGTGCCAGCTCCCAAAACAAAGGACTTCTGCACGAGCAGTACTTC. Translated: CASSQNKGLLHEQYF. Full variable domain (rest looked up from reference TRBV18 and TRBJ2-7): NAGVMQNPRHLVRRRGQEARLRCSPMKGHSHVYWYRQLPEEGLKFMVYLQKENIIDESGMPKERFSAEFPKEGPSILRIQQVVRGDSAAYFCASSQNKGLLHEQYFGPGTRLTVT.

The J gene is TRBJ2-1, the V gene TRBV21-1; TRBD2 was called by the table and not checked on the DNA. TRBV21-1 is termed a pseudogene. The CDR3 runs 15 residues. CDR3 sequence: CASSRTSGRGDEQFF. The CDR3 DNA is TGTGCCAGCAGCAGGACTAGCGGGAGGGGAGATGAGCAGTTCTTC.

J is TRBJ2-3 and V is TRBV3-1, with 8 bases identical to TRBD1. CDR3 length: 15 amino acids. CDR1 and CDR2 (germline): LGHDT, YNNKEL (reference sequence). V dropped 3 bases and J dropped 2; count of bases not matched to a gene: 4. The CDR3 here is CASSQRDRFTDTQYF. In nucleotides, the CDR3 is TGTGCCAGCAGCCAGAGGGACAGGTTCACAGATACGCAGTATTTT.

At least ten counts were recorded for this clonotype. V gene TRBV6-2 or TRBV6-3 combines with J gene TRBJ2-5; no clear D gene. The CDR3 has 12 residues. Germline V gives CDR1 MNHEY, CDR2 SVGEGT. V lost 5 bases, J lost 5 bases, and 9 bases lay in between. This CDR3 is CASSTQGETQYF. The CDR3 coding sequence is TGTGCCAGCAGTACACAAGGGGAGACCCAGTACTTC.

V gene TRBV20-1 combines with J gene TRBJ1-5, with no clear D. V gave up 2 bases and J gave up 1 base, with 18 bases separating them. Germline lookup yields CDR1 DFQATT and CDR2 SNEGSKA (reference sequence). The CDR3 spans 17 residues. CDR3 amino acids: CSARFPMELMSNQPQHF. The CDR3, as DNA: TGCAGTGCTAGATTCCCGATGGAGTTGATGAGCAATCAGCCCCAGCATTTT.

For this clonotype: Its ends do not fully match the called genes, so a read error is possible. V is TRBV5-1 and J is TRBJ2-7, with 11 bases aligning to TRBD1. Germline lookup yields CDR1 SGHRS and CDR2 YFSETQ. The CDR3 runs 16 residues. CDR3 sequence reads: CASSSGQGASSHEQYF. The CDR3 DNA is TGCGCCAGCAGCTCCGGACAGGGGGCAAGCTCCCACGAGCAGTACTTC.

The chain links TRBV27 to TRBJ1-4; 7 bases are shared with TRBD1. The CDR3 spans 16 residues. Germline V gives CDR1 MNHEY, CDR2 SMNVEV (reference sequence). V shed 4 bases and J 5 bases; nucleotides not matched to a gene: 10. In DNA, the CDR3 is TGTGCCAGCAGTTCCCTTCGGCGGGACAGAAATGAAAAACTGTTTTTT. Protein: CASSSLRRDRNEKLFF.

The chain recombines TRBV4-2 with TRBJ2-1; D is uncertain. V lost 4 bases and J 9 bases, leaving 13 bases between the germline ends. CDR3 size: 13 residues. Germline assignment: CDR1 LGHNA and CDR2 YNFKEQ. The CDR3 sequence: CASSLEVGGEQFF. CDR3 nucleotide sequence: TGTGCCAGCAGCCTTGAGGTCGGTGGTGAGCAGTTCTTC.

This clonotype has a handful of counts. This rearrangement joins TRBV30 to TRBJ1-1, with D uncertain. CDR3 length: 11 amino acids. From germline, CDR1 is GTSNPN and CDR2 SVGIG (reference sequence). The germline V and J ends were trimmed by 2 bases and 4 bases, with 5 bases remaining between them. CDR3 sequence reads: CAWSLATEAFF. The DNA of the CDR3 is TGTGCCTGGAGTTTGGCCACTGAAGCTTTCTTT.

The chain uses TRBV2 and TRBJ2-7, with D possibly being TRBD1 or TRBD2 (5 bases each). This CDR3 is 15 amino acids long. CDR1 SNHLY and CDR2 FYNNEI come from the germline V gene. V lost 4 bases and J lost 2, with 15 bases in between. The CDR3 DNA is TGTGCCAGCAGTGCCGATGGGACGGCGACCTACGAGCAGTACTTC. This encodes CASSADGTATYEQYF.

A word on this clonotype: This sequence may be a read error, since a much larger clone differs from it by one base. The DNA of the CDR3 is TGTGCCAGCAGTCCAGGGCCTGACCATGGCTACACCTTC. Encoded protein: CASSPGPDHGYTF. V is TRBV27 and J is TRBJ1-2; a weak D match, TRBD1 (5 bases). In germline, CDR1 is MNHEY, CDR2 SMNVEV (reference sequence). CDR3 length: 13 amino acids. V was clipped by 5 bases and J by 6 bases, with 13 bases between them.

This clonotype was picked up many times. The CDR3 region is CSVEDRDSDYGYTF. The CDR3 coding sequence is TGCAGCGTTGAAGATCGCGACAGTGACTATGGCTACACCTTC. The chain uses TRBV29-1 and TRBJ1-2; TRBD1 is a possible D gene (5 bases). Germline CDR1 reads SQVTM; CDR2 reads ANQGSEA. This CDR3 is built from 14 residues. V lost 0 bases to trimming and J lost 3 bases, with 11 bases between them.

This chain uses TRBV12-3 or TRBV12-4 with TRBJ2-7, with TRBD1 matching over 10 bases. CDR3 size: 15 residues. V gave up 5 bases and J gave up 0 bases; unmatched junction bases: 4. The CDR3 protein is CASSKGQGGSYEQYF. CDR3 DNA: TGTGCCAGCAGTAAAGGACAGGGGGGCTCCTACGAGCAGTACTTC.

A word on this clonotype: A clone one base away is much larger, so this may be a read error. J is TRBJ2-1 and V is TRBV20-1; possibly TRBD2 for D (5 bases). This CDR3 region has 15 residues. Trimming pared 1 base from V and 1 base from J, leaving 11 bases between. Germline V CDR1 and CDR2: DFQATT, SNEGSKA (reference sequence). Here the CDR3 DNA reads TGCAGTGCTAGAGTACACGGGAAGTCCTACAATGAGCAGTTCTTC. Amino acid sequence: CSARVHGKSYNEQFF.

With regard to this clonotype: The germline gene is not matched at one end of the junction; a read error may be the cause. The CDR3, as DNA: TGTGCCTGCAGCCCCGGGAGTAGGGAGAAGCAGTACTTC. Translation gives CACSPGSREKQYF. V usage is TRBV7-9 and J usage is TRBJ2-7; perhaps TRBD2 as D (6 bases). Germline CDR1 and CDR2: SEHNR and FQNEAQ (reference sequence). The CDR3 has 13 residues.

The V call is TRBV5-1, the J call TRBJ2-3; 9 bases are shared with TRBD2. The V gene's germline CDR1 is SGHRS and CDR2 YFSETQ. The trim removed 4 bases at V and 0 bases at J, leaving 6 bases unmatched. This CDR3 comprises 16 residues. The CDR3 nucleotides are TGCGCCAGCAGCGTCGGGACTAGCCGAAGCACAGATACGCAGTATTTT. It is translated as CASSVGTSRSTDTQYF.

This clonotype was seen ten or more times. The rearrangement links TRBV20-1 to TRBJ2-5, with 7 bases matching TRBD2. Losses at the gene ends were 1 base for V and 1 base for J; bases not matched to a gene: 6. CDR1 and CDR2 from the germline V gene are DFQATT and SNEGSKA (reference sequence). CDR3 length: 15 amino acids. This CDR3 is CSARAMTSLQETQYF. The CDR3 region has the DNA TGCAGTGCTAGAGCAATGACTAGCCTCCAAGAGACCCAGTACTTC.

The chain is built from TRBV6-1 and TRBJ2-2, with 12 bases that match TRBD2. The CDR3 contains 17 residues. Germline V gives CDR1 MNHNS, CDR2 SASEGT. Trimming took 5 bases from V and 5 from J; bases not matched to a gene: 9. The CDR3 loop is CASSRRGLAGGTGELFF. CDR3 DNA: TGTGCCAGCAGTAGAAGGGGCCTAGCGGGGGGGACCGGGGAGCTGTTTTTT.

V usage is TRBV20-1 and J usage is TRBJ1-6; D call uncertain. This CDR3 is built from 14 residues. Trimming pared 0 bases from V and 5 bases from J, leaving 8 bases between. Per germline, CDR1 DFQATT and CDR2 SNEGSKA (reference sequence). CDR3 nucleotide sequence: TGCAGTGCTAGAGATCGGATCAATAATTCACCCCTCCACTTT. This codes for CSARDRINNSPLHF.